The clone carrying this T cell receptor beta chain was seen many times. The data originate from a study of blood T cell repertoires in COVID-19. About the research overall: Spain, Italy and the United States supplied samples that represented acute and convalescent COVID-19. PBMCs, B-cell-depleted T cells, or T cells were the source of the cDNA or gDNA that made up the material.

CDR1 and CDR2 (germline): SGHVS, FQNEAQ. This CDR3 spans 15 amino acids. Losses at the gene ends were 5 bases for V and 5 bases for J; bases not matched to a gene: 9. Per the original data handling: Amplification from reference gene primers served as the basis for estimated nucleated cell counts. TCRdb keeps only in-frame clones here, not all; method: immunoSEQ multiplex PCR. V, J and clone size are taken as reported in that table, and D and trimming were inferred from the DNA itself. The table has around 200,000 clones, over 75% seen once; the top ten hold roughly 9.8%. The chain combines TRBV7-8 with TRBJ1-2; TRBD1 matches 9 bases. The sample consisted of peripheral blood. The TCR comes from an elderly woman with acute or convalescent COVID-19. CDR3 sequence reads: CASSPYRGHGYGYTF. The CDR3 region has the DNA TGTGCCAGCAGCCCCTACAGGGGGCACGGGTATGGCTACACCTTC.